The clone carrying this T cell receptor beta chain was seen more than once but under ten times. The CDR3 consists of 13 residues. Germline V gene sequence: CDR1 MNHEY, CDR2 SVGAGI. V gave up 5 bases and J gave up 2 bases, with 9 bases separating them. The data belong to a study of cytomegalovirus exposure and HLA in healthy donors. The table came from immunoSEQ multiplex PCR; TCRdb's copy has only in-frame clones and leaves some out. Counted here are a few hundred thousand clones, about 86% occurring once; the ten biggest clones make up 1%. Sequencing was performed on PBMCs. This chain joins TRBV6-5 and TRBJ1-2, with D possibly TRBD1 on 5 matching bases. This TCR derives from a woman between 18 and 30 years old in good health and CMV-seronegative. For the CDR3, the DNA is TGTGCCAGCAGTCCGACAGCCAACTATGGCTACACCTTC. As protein: CASSPTANYGYTF.